This T cell receptor beta chain was sequenced for a study of T-cell reconstitution after alpha-beta-depleted transplantation in children. The library targeted TCRbeta and was prepared with unique molecular identifiers. TCRdb processed the PCR reads anew with MiXCR; each CDR3 protein has one entry. The sample includes 350,000 to 500,000 distinct CDR3 sequences, 43% seen only once; the top ten take 27%. This sample comprised PBMCs, obtained before TCRalphabeta/CD19-depleted stem cell transplant. The sequence was collected from a girl aged 2 to 10 with aplastic anemia, due to receive a stem cell transplant.

CDR3 nucleotides: TGTGCCAGCAGGACGGACGTGGAACCCCTCCACTTT. This codes for CASRTDVEPLHF. This sequence joins TRBV28 and TRBJ1-6; no firm D call. The length of the CDR3 is 12 residues. Trimming shortened V by 6 bases and J by 12 bases, and 12 bases separated the two germline ends. Looked up from germline, CDR1 is MDHEN and CDR2 is SYDVKM.